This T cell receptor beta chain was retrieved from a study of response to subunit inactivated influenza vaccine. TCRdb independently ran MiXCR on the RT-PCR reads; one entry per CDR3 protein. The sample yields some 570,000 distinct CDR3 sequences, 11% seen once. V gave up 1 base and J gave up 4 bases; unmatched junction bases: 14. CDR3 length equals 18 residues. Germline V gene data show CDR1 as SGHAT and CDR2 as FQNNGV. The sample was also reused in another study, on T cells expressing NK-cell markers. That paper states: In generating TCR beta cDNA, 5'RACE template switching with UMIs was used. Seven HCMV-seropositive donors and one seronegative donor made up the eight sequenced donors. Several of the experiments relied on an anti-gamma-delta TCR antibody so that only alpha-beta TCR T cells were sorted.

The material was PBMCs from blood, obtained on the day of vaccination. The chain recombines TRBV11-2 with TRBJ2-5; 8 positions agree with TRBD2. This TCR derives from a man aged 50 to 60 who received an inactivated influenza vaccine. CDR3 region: CASSLGTGGGIGLETQYF. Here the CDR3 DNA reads TGTGCCAGCAGCTTAGGCACTGGCGGGGGGATTGGGTTAGAGACCCAGTACTTC.